This T cell receptor (beta chain) derives from a study of blood T cell repertoires in COVID-19. This clone was counted a few times. Here immunoSEQ multiplex PCR was the method, and the copy in TCRdb shows in-frame clones only, minus some. The sample shows hundreds of thousands of clones, 90% of them seen only once. Living in 20 to 30 US areas, the participants were between about 18 and 100 years of age. V lost 0 bases, J lost 4 bases, and 5 bases lay in between. This CDR3 is built from 13 residues. The germline gives CDR1 MRHNA, CDR2 SNTAGT. The receptor was derived from a woman under 30 with acute COVID-19. The sample consisted of PBMCs or T cells enriched from blood (not recorded which). V and J are TRBV6-4 and TRBJ2-3; D gene unclear. The CDR3, as DNA: TGTGCCAGCAGTGACTCACAAGCAGATACGCAGTATTTT. This gives the protein CASSDSQADTQYF.